This entry lists 26 T cell receptor beta chains sequenced from one sample in a study of cytomegalovirus exposure and HLA in healthy donors. A multiplex PCR was run with 60 Vbeta primers and 13 Jbeta primers. Data came from immunoSEQ multiplex PCR; TCRdb stores just in-frame clones and leaves some out. This table has 150,000 to 200,000 clones, around four fifths appearing once. The source material was PBMCs. These receptor sequences come from a young woman in good health and CMV-seronegative.

The chain couples TRBV27 to TRBJ1-6; no clear D gene. Germline CDR1 and CDR2: MNHEY and SMNVEV (reference sequence). The V end lost 1 base, the J end lost 7 bases, and 11 bases lay between the germline ends. The CDR3 is made up of 15 amino acids. The CDR3 bases are TGTGCCAGCAGTTTATTTCGGGGAGGGAATTCACCCCTCCACTTT. This encodes CASSLFRGGNSPLHF.

V usage is TRBV28 and J usage is TRBJ2-7, with a possible D match to TRBD1 (5 bases). V gave up 3 bases and J gave up 0 bases, with 15 bases separating them. CDR1 is MDHEN and CDR2 is SYDVKM in the germline V gene. CDR3 size: 16 residues. Here the CDR3 reads CASSLGWGPPSYEQYF. The CDR3 DNA is TGTGCCAGCAGTTTGGGCTGGGGCCCACCCTCCTACGAGCAGTACTTC.

This clone showed up just once. This chain uses TRBV23-1 with TRBJ2-7; 7 bases match TRBD2. TRBV23-1 is flagged as an ORF with uncertain function. The V segment lost 4 bases and the J segment 5 bases; nucleotides outside the gene matches: 5. This CDR3 is built from 13 residues. The CDR3 nucleotides read TGCGCCAGCAGTCTGCCAGGGAGGGACGAGCAGTACTTC. It specifies CASSLPGRDEQYF.

In regard to this clone: Different DNA sequences within this sample yield the same CDR3. The chain couples TRBV11-3 to TRBJ2-3; 7 bases fit TRBD2. Germline CDR1 and CDR2: SGHNT and YENEEA. The trim removed 8 bases at V and 3 bases at J, leaving 8 bases unmatched. CDR3 size: 14 residues. Here the CDR3 reads CASSPGGSTDTQYF. CDR3 bases: TGTGCCAGCTCTCCGGGGGGTTCTACAGATACGCAGTATTTT.

The chain is built from TRBV5-6 and TRBJ2-7; D is perhaps TRBD2 (6 bases). V was pared by 4 bases and J by 2 bases, with 16 bases between. This CDR3 has 15 amino acids. CDR1 and CDR2 from the germline V gene are SGHDT and YYEEEE. The CDR3 region has the DNA TGTGCCAGCAGCCGGGGGTGGGGCAGTGCCTACGAGCAGTACTTC. Translating it yields CASSRGWGSAYEQYF.

In its sample, this clone was seen once. The rearrangement links TRBV6-5 to TRBJ2-6; perhaps TRBD1 as D (6 bases). CDR1 is MNHEY, CDR2 SVGAGI, per germline. The V and J ends lost 6 bases and 2 bases respectively, with 11 bases between them. The CDR3 totals 15 residues. CDR3 residues: CASRQQGTGANVLTF. For the CDR3, the DNA is TGTGCCAGCAGGCAACAGGGAACTGGGGCCAACGTCCTGACTTTC.

There are a few counts of this clone. The rearrangement links TRBV28 to TRBJ2-5; perhaps TRBD1 as D (5 bases). The V gene's germline CDR1 is MDHEN and CDR2 SYDVKM. The CDR3 is made up of 15 amino acids. Trimming left V 5 bases short and J 0 bases short, with 13 bases between. CDR3 DNA sequence: TGTGCCAGCAGTCTACCTGACAGCAACCAAGAGACCCAGTACTTC. Amino acid sequence: CASSLPDSNQETQYF.

The chain combines TRBV15 with TRBJ1-3; D gene ambiguous. Germline CDR1 reads LNHNV; CDR2 reads YYDKDF (reference sequence). The CDR3 sequence is 15 residues long. V gave up 3 bases and J gave up 0 bases, with 9 bases separating them. CDR3 sequence: CATSSSYSSGNTIYF. As DNA, the CDR3 is TGTGCCACCAGCAGTTCATATAGCTCTGGAAACACCATATATTTT.

This chain joins TRBV30 and TRBJ1-5; a weak D match, TRBD1 (6 bases). V was shortened by 1 base and J by 11 bases, with 15 bases between the two germline ends. The CDR3 is 13 amino acids. Germline lookup yields CDR1 GTSNPN and CDR2 SVGIG (reference sequence). The DNA for the CDR3 is TGTGCCTGGAGTGGGCAGGGGCAAAGGACCCAGCATTTT. Translated: CAWSGQGQRTQHF.

The rearrangement uses TRBV7-8 and TRBJ1-5; D may be TRBD1 (5 bases). Germline values: CDR1 SGHVS, CDR2 FQNEAQ. Trimming took off 5 bases at V and 2 bases at J, with 19 bases between the two ends. The CDR3 sequence is 17 residues long. The CDR3 DNA follows: TGTGCCAGCAGCCTTTGGACGGGGGAAGCAGGCAATCAGCCCCAGCATTTT. Translating it yields CASSLWTGEAGNQPQHF.

This chain uses TRBV18 with TRBJ1-6, with 7 bases that match TRBD1. The CDR3 sequence is 16 residues long. V dropped 4 bases and J dropped 10; count of bases not matched to a gene: 13. Germline-derived CDR1 and CDR2 are KGHSH and LQKENI. The CDR3 here is CASSLHRDRRSSPLHF. Here the CDR3 DNA reads TGTGCCAGCTCACTTCACCGGGACAGAAGATCCTCACCCCTCCACTTT.

The genes are TRBV19 and TRBJ1-2, with a possible D match to TRBD1 (5 bases). The ends were cut back, 8 bases at V and 1 base at J, with 14 bases in the middle. CDR1 and CDR2 (germline): LNHDA, SQIVND (reference sequence). CDR3 length equals 14 residues. The CDR3, as DNA: TGTGCCAGTCACTCGGGGGGTAATAACTATGGCTACACCTTC. Residues: CASHSGGNNYGYTF.

The J gene is TRBJ1-5, the V gene TRBV28; D is perhaps TRBD1 (6 bases). In germline, CDR1 is MDHEN, CDR2 SYDVKM. The CDR3 covers 16 residues. V was clipped by 8 bases and J by 0 bases, with 17 bases between them. In nucleotides, the CDR3 is TGTGCCAGCTCATTACTGCAGGGGAATAGCAATCAGCCCCAGCATTTT. Translating gives CASSLLQGNSNQPQHF.

There are a few counts of this clone. The chain links TRBV30 to TRBJ2-4; D is ambiguous. Germline CDR1 GTSNPN, CDR2 SVGIG (reference sequence). CDR3 size: 13 residues. Trimming removed 1 base at V and 7 bases at J, with 11 bases between. The CDR3, as DNA: TGTGCCTGGAGTGCCGCCAACGGGAACATTCAGTACTTC. Protein product: CAWSAANGNIQYF.

As for this clone: An end of the junction does not agree with germline; a read error may underlie this. This chain links TRBV6-6 with TRBJ2-7; no reliable D call. The CDR3 contains 12 residues. Germline V gene sequence: CDR1 MNHNY, CDR2 SVGAGI (reference sequence). The DNA of the CDR3 is TGTGCCAACAGTCTCCTGGAGTCCGAGCAGTACTTC. Its translation: CANSLLESEQYF.

This clone has only a few counts. V usage is TRBV5-1 and J usage is TRBJ2-3; 7 bases map to TRBD1. The V segment lost 0 bases and the J segment 1 base; nucleotides outside the gene matches: 2. CDR3 size: 15 residues. Germline-derived CDR1 and CDR2 are SGHRS and YFSETQ. CDR3 sequence (DNA): TGCGCCAGCAGCTTGGGACAGGGAGGCACAGATACGCAGTATTTT. It codes for CASSLGQGGTDTQYF.

The J gene is TRBJ1-2, the V gene TRBV6-5; 11 bases are a match to TRBD1. The CDR3 is 16 residues long. J was trimmed by 8 bases and V by 0 bases; bases with no gene match: 8. Germline V gene lookup returns CDR1 MNHEY and CDR2 SVGAGI. CDR3 amino acids: CASSYSVGTGGRGYTF. In nucleotides, the CDR3 is TGTGCCAGCAGTTACTCGGTCGGGACAGGGGGAAGAGGCTACACCTTC.

This clone was seen just once. The chain is built from TRBV5-1 and TRBJ2-3; 9 positions match TRBD2. Trimming took 2 bases from V and 4 from J; bases not matched to a gene: 5. Germline-derived CDR1 and CDR2 are SGHRS and YFSETQ. The CDR3 contains 15 residues. The chain's CDR3 is CASSFGSGGPDTQYF. The CDR3 DNA follows: TGCGCCAGCAGCTTTGGAAGCGGGGGGCCAGATACGCAGTATTTT.

This sequence joins TRBV29-1 and TRBJ1-1, with no clear D. The germline CDR1 and CDR2 sequences are SQVTM and ANQGSEA. Trimming cost V 5 bases and J 0 bases, with 4 bases left between them. The CDR3 covers 11 residues. CDR3: CSVRLNTEAFF. CDR3 in DNA: TGCAGCGTTCGTCTGAACACTGAAGCTTTCTTT.

This clone was observed a handful of times. This chain links TRBV4-1 with TRBJ2-7; 8 bases fit TRBD2. CDR3 length equals 15 residues. Losses at the gene ends were 3 bases for V and 4 bases for J; bases not matched to a gene: 8. Per the germline V gene, CDR1 is MGHRA and CDR2 is YSYEKL. CDR3 amino acids: CASSQTGTRAYEQYF. The CDR3 bases are TGCGCCAGCAGCCAGACCGGGACTAGAGCGTACGAGCAGTACTTC.

CDR3 DNA sequence: TGTGCCCCAAACAGGGGAAACTATGGCTACACCTTC. Protein product: CAPNRGNYGYTF. The chain combines TRBV19 with TRBJ1-2; 7 nucleotides align to TRBD1. The CDR3 has 12 amino acids. Germline V gene lookup returns CDR1 LNHDA and CDR2 SQIVND (reference sequence). The junction had 5 bases not matched to a gene; V was cut back by 11 bases and J by 2 bases.

The chain links TRBV5-6 to TRBJ1-2; no definite D call. The CDR3 totals 15 residues. Per germline, CDR1 SGHDT and CDR2 YYEEEE. Trimming took off 2 bases at V and 3 bases at J, with 14 bases between the two ends. CDR3 nucleotides: TGTGCCAGCAGCTTAGGGCGGGATCCCTACTATGGCTACACCTTC. This encodes CASSLGRDPYYGYTF.

The rearrangement links TRBV18 to TRBJ2-2; 7 positions match TRBD1. Germline V gene sequence: CDR1 KGHSH, CDR2 LQKENI. The CDR3 is made up of 17 amino acids. J was trimmed by 0 bases and V by 5 bases; bases with no gene match: 9. CDR3 coding DNA: TGTGCCAGCTCAGAGGACAGGAACCTTGCGAACACCGGGGAGCTGTTTTTT. Translating gives CASSEDRNLANTGELFF.

The chain carries TRBV11-2 and TRBJ1-1; no clear D. Per germline, CDR1 SGHAT and CDR2 FQNNGV. The CDR3 runs to 14 residues. V lost 2 bases to trimming and J lost 0 bases, with 7 bases between them. CDR3 DNA: TGTGCCAGCAGCTTATACTTCATGAACACTGAAGCTTTCTTT. Residues: CASSLYFMNTEAFF.

The J gene is TRBJ1-2, the V gene TRBV2; perhaps TRBD1 as D (5 bases). The CDR3 runs to 14 residues. Trimming shortened V by 2 bases and J by 7 bases, and 14 bases separated the two germline ends. CDR1 and CDR2 (germline): SNHLY, FYNNEI. The CDR3 DNA follows: TGTGCCAGCAGTGAACAGGGTAATAACAGTGGCTACACCTTC. It is translated as CASSEQGNNSGYTF.

The chain recombines TRBV30 with TRBJ2-6; 8 bases fit TRBD2. Germline CDR1 is GTSNPN and CDR2 is SVGIG (reference sequence). Trimming cost V 6 bases and J 2 bases; bases outside gene matches: 3. The CDR3 sequence is 14 residues long. This CDR3 is CACPGRAGANVLTF. CDR3 nucleotides: TGTGCCTGCCCCGGGAGGGCTGGGGCCAACGTCCTGACTTTC.